This TCR beta chain was captured in a study of PD-L1 blockade in urothelial cancer. Study details: Counts from blood samples showed a median of roughly 140,000 T cells.

The assay was immunoSEQ multiplex PCR, and TCRdb's table has in-frame clones only and misses some. The data contain 80,000 to 90,000 clones, 85% to 90% of them seen just once; the ten biggest clones take up 13% to 15%. The time point was: pretreatment peripheral blood. The germline V and J ends were trimmed by 4 bases and 1 base, with 10 bases remaining between them. Germline CDR1 and CDR2: MNHNY and SVGAGI (reference sequence). The CDR3 has 14 residues. The V gene is TRBV6-6, the J gene TRBJ2-5, with D possibly matching TRBD2 (6 bases). This specimen consisted of PBMCs, obtained around atezolizumab (anti-PD-L1) treatment. The sequence came from a man aged 55 to 70 with urothelial cancer. The CDR3 here is CASSSSGVQETQYF. Written as DNA, the CDR3 is TGTGCCAGCAGTTCGTCGGGAGTCCAAGAGACCCAGTACTTC.